Following are 22 T cell receptor beta chains from one sample sequenced in a study of OX40 agonist ivuxolimab in advanced cancers. TCRdb's copy holds only in-frame clones and misses some; the assay was immunoSEQ multiplex PCR. The sample shows roughly 53,000 clones, roughly 84% of them seen only once. The sequencing used CD4+ or CD8+ T cells sorted from blood, collected in a trial of the OX40 agonist ivuxolimab. Source of these receptors: an adult with an advanced solid tumor such as melanoma, head and neck, liver or kidney cancer.

The V gene is TRBV5-8, the J gene TRBJ2-5; D unresolved. Trimming shortened V by 5 bases and J by 4 bases, and 21 bases separated the two germline ends. CDR3 size: 16 residues. Germline V gene data show CDR1 as SGHTS and CDR2 as YDEGEE. The CDR3 sequence is CASSFPRTGFRETQYF. The DNA for the CDR3 is TGTGCCAGCAGTTTTCCCAGGACCGGGTTCAGAGAGACCCAGTACTTC.

The gene calls are TRBV7-3 and TRBJ2-3; D call uncertain. V was pared by 0 bases and J by 9 bases, with 13 bases between. This CDR3 is 14 amino acids long. Germline CDR1 SGHTA, CDR2 FQGTGA. The DNA of the CDR3 is TGTGCCAGCAGCTTAACGCACGGCGGTTGGACGCAGTATTTT. Protein product: CASSLTHGGWTQYF.

This clone has only one observation. The junction differs from germline at one of its ends, possibly a read error. The rearrangement uses TRBV6-4 and TRBJ2-3; TRBD2 matches 9 bases. The CDR3 is made up of 14 amino acids. The germline gives CDR1 MRHNA, CDR2 SNTAGT. DNA for the CDR3: TGTGCCAGCAGAGCCGGGACTAGCACGGATACGCAGTATTTT. Amino acids: CASRAGTSTDTQYF.

This chain joins TRBV18 and TRBJ1-1; 8 positions agree with TRBD1. From germline, CDR1 is KGHSH and CDR2 LQKENI. The V segment lost 0 bases and the J segment 4 bases; nucleotides outside the gene matches: 13. The length of the CDR3 is 18 residues. The CDR3 is CASSPPGGAGGLGTEAFF. The CDR3, as DNA: TGTGCCAGCTCACCACCGGGGGGCGCAGGGGGCCTTGGCACTGAAGCTTTCTTT.

This clone was counted a single time. V is TRBV6-5 and J is TRBJ2-7, with D unresolved. Per germline, CDR1 MNHEY and CDR2 SVGAGI. Between the trimmed V and J ends, which lost 4 bases and 3 bases, there was a span of 16 bases. The length of the CDR3 is 15 residues. The CDR3 region is CASSSPGLTLYEQYF. The CDR3 DNA sequence: TGTGCCAGCAGTTCGCCGGGTCTTACCCTCTACGAGCAGTACTTC.

The V call is TRBV7-9, the J call TRBJ2-7; possibly TRBD1 for D (7 bases). This CDR3 is built from 16 residues. Germline CDR1 reads SEHNR; CDR2 reads FQNEAQ (reference sequence). Trimming left V 0 bases short and J 4 bases short, with 16 bases between. The CDR3 region is CASSLAEAGQRYEQYF. The CDR3 DNA reads TGTGCCAGCAGCTTAGCGGAGGCGGGACAGCGATACGAGCAGTACTTC. Full variable domain (remainder filled in from reference TRBV7-9 and TRBJ2-7): DTGVSQNPRHKITKRGQNVTFRCDPISEHNRLYWYRQTLGQGPEFLTYFQNEAQLEKSRLLSDRFSAERPKGSFSTLEIQRTEQGDSAMYLCASSLAEAGQRYEQYFGPGTRLTVT.

The chain is built from TRBV12-5 and TRBJ2-7; TRBD1 agrees at 10 bases. This CDR3 comprises 14 residues. CDR1 is LGHNT, CDR2 FRNRAP, per germline. With 5 bases clipped from V and 5 bases from J, the junction kept 6 bases outside the gene matches. The CDR3 DNA reads as TGTGCTAGTGGTCCGGGACAGGGGTTCCACGAGCAGTACTTC. Translation gives CASGPGQGFHEQYF.

The chain couples TRBV5-6 to TRBJ2-7; D remains ambiguous. The germline V gene encodes CDR1 SGHDT and CDR2 YYEEEE. Trimming shortened V by 1 base and J by 5 bases, and 10 bases separated the two germline ends. The CDR3 loop spans 13 amino acids. The CDR3 region has the DNA TGTGCCAGCAGCTTGTGGGCTCGGGACGAGCAGTACTTC. Amino acids: CASSLWARDEQYF. Filled out from reference TRBV5-6 and TRBJ2-7, the complete variable domain reads DAGVTQSPTHLIKTRGQQVTLRCSPKSGHDTVSWYQQALGQGPQFIFQYYEEEERQRGNFPDRFSGHQFPNYSSELNVNALLLGDSALYLCASSLWARDEQYFGPGTRLTVT.

The gene calls are TRBV6-5 and TRBJ1-2; D not certain. Germline CDR1 is MNHEY and CDR2 is SVGAGI. The CDR3 has 12 residues. Trimming shortened V by 9 bases and J by 6 bases, and 14 bases separated the two germline ends. In DNA, the CDR3 is TGTGCCAGTTGGCCTGGGCAGCATGGCTACACCTTC. It is translated as CASWPGQHGYTF.

The chain employs TRBV5-4 and TRBJ1-2; D remains unclear. The CDR3 extends over 12 amino acids. Germline V CDR1 and CDR2: SGHNT, YYREEE (reference sequence). Trimming cost V 4 bases and J 7 bases, with 11 bases left between them. The CDR3 region is CASSGLAGGYTF. Here the CDR3 DNA reads TGTGCCAGCAGCGGTCTGGCCGGTGGCTACACCTTC.

The chain links TRBV7-9 to TRBJ2-2; 8 bases agree with TRBD1. The trim removed 5 bases at V and 2 bases at J, leaving 16 bases unmatched. Germline assignment: CDR1 SEHNR and CDR2 FQNEAQ (reference sequence). This CDR3 contains 19 residues. The CDR3 loop is CASSPQRTGSLRNTGELFF. CDR3 nucleotides: TGTGCCAGCAGCCCACAGCGGACAGGGTCGCTTCGAAACACCGGGGAGCTGTTTTTT.

This chain joins TRBV11-2 and TRBJ2-5; 11 nucleotides align to TRBD1. V shed 5 bases and J 5 bases; nucleotides not matched to a gene: 7. The CDR3 is made up of 15 amino acids. The germline V gene has CDR1 SGHAT and CDR2 FQNNGV. CDR3 amino acids: CASSPDRGRGETQYF. For the CDR3, the DNA is TGTGCCAGCAGCCCGGACAGGGGGCGGGGGGAGACCCAGTACTTC.

This clone was detected a few times. The gene calls are TRBV2 and TRBJ1-2; D gene uncertain. Germline lookup yields CDR1 SNHLY and CDR2 FYNNEI. CDR3 size: 14 residues. Trimming removed 0 bases from V and 7 bases from J, with 12 bases in between. The CDR3 here is CASSEAQVLGGYTF. The CDR3 DNA reads TGTGCCAGCAGTGAAGCGCAGGTTTTAGGTGGCTACACCTTC. The entire variable domain, with the rest obtained from reference TRBV2 and TRBJ1-2, is as follows: EPEVTQTPSHQVTQMGQEVILRCVPISNHLYFYWYRQILGQKVEFLVSFYNNEISEKSEIFDDQFSVERPDGSNFTLKIRSTKLEDSAMYFCASSEAQVLGGYTFGSGTRLTVV.

The chain joins TRBV28 to TRBJ1-4; tentatively, D is TRBD1 (6 bases). The CDR3 runs to 12 residues. Trimming shortened V by 9 bases and J by 7 bases, and 12 bases separated the two germline ends. Germline CDR1 and CDR2: MDHEN and SYDVKM. Here the CDR3 reads CASTGSREKLFF. The CDR3 DNA is TGTGCCAGTACAGGGAGCCGTGAAAAACTGTTTTTT.

The gene calls are TRBV6-5 and TRBJ1-6; possibly TRBD1 for D (5 bases). The CDR3 covers 14 residues. Trimming left V 2 bases short and J 10 bases short, with 12 bases between. CDR1 MNHEY and CDR2 SVGAGI come from the germline V gene. CDR3 sequence (DNA): TGTGCCAGCAGTTACGGCGGGGCAAGATCACCCCTCCACTTT. Translated, it gives CASSYGGARSPLHF.

The rearrangement joins TRBV7-3 to TRBJ2-1; 8 bases align to TRBD2. The CDR3 spans 17 residues. The V gene end was trimmed by 0 bases and the J gene end by 9 bases; junction bases not matched to a gene: 13. The germline V gene has CDR1 SGHTA and CDR2 FQGTGA. This chain's CDR3 is CASSLTPRGAGVAEQFF. The CDR3 nucleotides are TGTGCCAGCAGCTTAACGCCCCGGGGAGCGGGGGTTGCTGAGCAGTTCTTC.

The chain carries TRBV10-3 and TRBJ1-4; the D gene is possibly TRBD1 (5 bases). The V end lost 0 bases, the J end lost 12 bases, and 20 bases lay between the germline ends. The CDR3 totals 16 residues. Germline values: CDR1 ENHRY, CDR2 SYGVKD. CDR3 region: CAISESRGAGLPQLFF. CDR3 DNA: TGTGCCATCAGTGAGTCGAGGGGTGCCGGATTGCCTCAACTGTTTTTT.

This clone has just one count. This chain joins TRBV2 and TRBJ2-6, with D perhaps matching TRBD1 or TRBD2 (5 bases each). The germline V gene has CDR1 SNHLY and CDR2 FYNNEI. V shed 9 bases and J shed 4 bases, with 19 bases lying between them. CDR3 length: 16 residues. The CDR3 region is CASIKGTPRGANVLTF. CDR3 sequence (DNA): TGTGCCAGTATTAAGGGGACGCCCCGGGGGGCCAACGTCCTGACTTTC.

This clone was found a few times. This chain connects TRBV11-2 to TRBJ2-1, with TRBD2 matching 8 bases. V lost 4 bases to trimming and J lost 16 bases; unmatched junction nucleotides: 12. CDR3 length equals 13 residues. Germline V gene data show CDR1 as SGHAT and CDR2 as FQNNGV. The CDR3 nucleotides are TGTGCCAGCAGCTCTCCCTCAAGCGGGAGCGTCTTCTTC. Translating gives CASSSPSSGSVFF.

The chain links TRBV2 to TRBJ2-7; perhaps TRBD1 as D (6 bases). The CDR3 totals 14 residues. CDR1 is SNHLY, CDR2 FYNNEI, per germline. V lost 5 bases and J 0 bases, leaving 11 bases between the germline ends. Written as DNA, the CDR3 is TGTGCCAGCAGTCTGACAGGAAGCTCCTACGAGCAGTACTTC. Translated: CASSLTGSSYEQYF.

The V and J genes are TRBV21-1 and TRBJ2-1. TRBV21-1 is deemed a pseudogene. CDR3 length: 13 residues. CDR3 loop: CASSKESNPAQFF. Here the CDR3 DNA reads TGTGCCAGCAGCAAAGAGTCGAACCCCGCACAGTTCTTC.

V usage is TRBV19 and J usage is TRBJ1-2; 8 bases line up with TRBD1. CDR3 length: 13 amino acids. CDR1 is LNHDA, CDR2 SQIVND, per germline (reference sequence). Trimming took 4 bases from V and 7 from J; bases not matched to a gene: 5. This CDR3 reads CASSKGQVLGYTF. In nucleotides, the CDR3 is TGTGCCAGTAGTAAGGGACAGGTCCTTGGCTACACCTTC.